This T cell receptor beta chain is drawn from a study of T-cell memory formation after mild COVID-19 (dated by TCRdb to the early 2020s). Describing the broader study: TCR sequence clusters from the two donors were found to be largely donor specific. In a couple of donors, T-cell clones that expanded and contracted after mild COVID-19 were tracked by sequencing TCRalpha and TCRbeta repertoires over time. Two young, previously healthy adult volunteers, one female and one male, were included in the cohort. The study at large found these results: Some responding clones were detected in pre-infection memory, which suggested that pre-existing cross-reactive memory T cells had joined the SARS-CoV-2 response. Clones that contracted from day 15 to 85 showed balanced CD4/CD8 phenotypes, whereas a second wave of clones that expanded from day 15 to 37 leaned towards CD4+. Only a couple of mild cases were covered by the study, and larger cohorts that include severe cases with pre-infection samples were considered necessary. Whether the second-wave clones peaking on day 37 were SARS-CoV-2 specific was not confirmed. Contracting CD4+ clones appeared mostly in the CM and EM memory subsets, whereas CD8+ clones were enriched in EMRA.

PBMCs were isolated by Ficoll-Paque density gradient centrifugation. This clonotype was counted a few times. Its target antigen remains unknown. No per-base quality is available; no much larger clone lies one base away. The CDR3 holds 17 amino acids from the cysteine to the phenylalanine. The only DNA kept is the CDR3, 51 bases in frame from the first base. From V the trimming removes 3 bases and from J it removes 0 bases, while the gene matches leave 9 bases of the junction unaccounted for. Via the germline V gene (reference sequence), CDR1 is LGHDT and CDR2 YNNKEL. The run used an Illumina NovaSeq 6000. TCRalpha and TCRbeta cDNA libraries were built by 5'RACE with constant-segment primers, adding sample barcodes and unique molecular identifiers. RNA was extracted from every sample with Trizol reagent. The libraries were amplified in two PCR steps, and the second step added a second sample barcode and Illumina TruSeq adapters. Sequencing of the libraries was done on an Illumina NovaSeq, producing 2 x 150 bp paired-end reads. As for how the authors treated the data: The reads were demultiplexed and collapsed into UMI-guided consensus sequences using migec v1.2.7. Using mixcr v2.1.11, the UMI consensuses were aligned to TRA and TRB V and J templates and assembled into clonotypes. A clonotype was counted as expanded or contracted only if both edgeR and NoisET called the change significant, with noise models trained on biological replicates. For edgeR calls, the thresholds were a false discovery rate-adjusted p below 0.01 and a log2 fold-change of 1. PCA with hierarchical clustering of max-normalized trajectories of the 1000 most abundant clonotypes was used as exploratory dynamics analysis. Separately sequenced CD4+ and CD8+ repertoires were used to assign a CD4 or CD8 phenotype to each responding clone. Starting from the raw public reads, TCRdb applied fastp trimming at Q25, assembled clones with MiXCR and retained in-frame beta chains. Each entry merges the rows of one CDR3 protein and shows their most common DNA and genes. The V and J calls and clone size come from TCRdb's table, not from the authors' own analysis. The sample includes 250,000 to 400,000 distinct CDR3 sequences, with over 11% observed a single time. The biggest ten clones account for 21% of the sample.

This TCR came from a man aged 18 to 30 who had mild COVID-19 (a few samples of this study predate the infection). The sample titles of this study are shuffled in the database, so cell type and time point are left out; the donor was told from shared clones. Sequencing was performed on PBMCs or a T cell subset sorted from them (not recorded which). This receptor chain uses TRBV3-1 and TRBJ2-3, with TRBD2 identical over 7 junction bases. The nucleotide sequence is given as TGTGCCAGCAGCCATTACCCGAGCGGGGTCAGCACAGATACGCAGTATTTT. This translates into CASSHYPSGVSTDTQYF.